This T cell receptor beta chain originates from a study of Graves' ophthalmopathy and Graves' hyperthyroidism. General study findings and limits: Also, most clonotypes expanded in the thyroid above 0.001 frequency appeared in blood.

RNA transcripts were the source from which TCR beta CDR3 regions were amplified. Second-round multiplex PCR came after a first-round RT-PCR that employed HTBI primers. TCRdb processed the multiplex PCR reads anew with MiXCR; each CDR3 protein has one entry. The repertoire holds over a million distinct CDR3 sequences, with 35% to 40% as singletons. The CDR3 loop spans 18 amino acids. The germline V gene has CDR1 SNHLY and CDR2 FYNNEI. V lost 6 bases, J lost 1 base, and 25 bases lay in between. For this clonotype: The antigen is not known.

Hyperthyroidism was new, under 2 months, in patients aged 18 to 65. Diagnoses were established from clinical symptoms, serum thyroxine, TRAb, thyroid ultrasound and orbital computed tomography. The clonotype comes from an adult man with Graves' hyperthyroidism. Sequenced: peripheral blood or thyroid tissue (not recorded which). This sequence joins TRBV2 and TRBJ2-7, with D possibly being TRBD1 (6 bases). This CDR3 is CASRTEALTRGRSYEQYF. Written as DNA, the CDR3 is TGTGCCAGCAGGACGGAGGCCTTAACCAGGGGTAGATCCTACGAGCAGTACTTC.